The 18 T cell receptor beta chains reported below all come from one sample, sequenced in a study of Graves' ophthalmopathy and Graves' hyperthyroidism. RNA served as the template for amplifying TCR beta CDR3 regions. Second-round multiplex PCR came after first-round RT-PCR with HTBI primers. TCRdb re-called the multiplex PCR reads with MiXCR, one entry per CDR3 protein. There are 200,000 to 300,000 distinct CDR3 sequences in the sample; approximately 42% occur only once, and less than 60% lies in the top ten. Sequencing was carried out using peripheral blood. The receptors stem from an adult man with Graves' ophthalmopathy.

The chain has TRBV4-2 and TRBJ2-7; 7 bases line up with TRBD1. The germline CDR1 and CDR2 sequences are LGHNA and YNFKEQ. This CDR3 is built from 15 residues. Trimming cost V 0 bases and J 2 bases; bases outside gene matches: 4. The CDR3 DNA is TGTGCCAGCAGCCAAGAGACAGGGACCCCCTACGAGCAGTACTTC. Encoded protein: CASSQETGTPYEQYF.

This clonotype was recorded only once. The chain carries TRBV6-2 or TRBV6-3 and TRBJ1-5; TRBD1 aligns across 8 bases. The CDR3 is 13 amino acids. The junction had 2 bases not matched to a gene; V was cut back by 8 bases and J by 2 bases. Germline CDR1 and CDR2: MNHEY and SVGEGT. The CDR3 DNA is TGTGCCAGCCAGGGGGCCGGCAATCAGCCCCAGCATTTT. As protein: CASQGAGNQPQHF.

The genes are TRBV9 and TRBJ1-4, with 8 bases matching TRBD1. Trimming removed 3 bases from V and 12 bases from J; junction bases left unmatched: 10. The CDR3 is 14 amino acids. The germline CDR1 and CDR2 sequences are SGDLS and YYNGEE. The CDR3 protein is CASSGGQGVGELFF. CDR3 coding DNA: TGTGCCAGCAGCGGAGGACAGGGAGTGGGAGAACTGTTTTTT.

Concerning this clonotype: A read error is possible here, since a much larger clone lies one base away. This sequence joins TRBV10-2 and TRBJ2-5, with a possible D match to TRBD2 (5 bases). Germline CDR1 and CDR2: WSHSY and SAAADI. The CDR3 consists of 13 residues. Trimming shortened V by 4 bases and J by 2 bases, and 8 bases separated the two germline ends. In nucleotides, the CDR3 is TGCGCCAGCAGTGGAGGGCCTCAAGAGACCCAGTACTTC. Amino acids: CASSGGPQETQYF.

There are a few counts of this clonotype. The chain is built from TRBV7-2 and TRBJ2-2, with 13 bases matching TRBD2. V shed 1 base and J 5 bases; nucleotides not matched to a gene: 7. CDR3 length: 18 residues. In germline, CDR1 is SGHTA, CDR2 FQGNSA. The CDR3 here is CASSLGGRLAGGTGELFF. The CDR3 DNA reads TGTGCCAGCAGCTTAGGGGGTAGACTAGCGGGGGGTACCGGGGAGCTGTTTTTT.

This chain links TRBV7-9 with TRBJ2-6; D remains ambiguous. Per germline, CDR1 SEHNR and CDR2 FQNEAQ (reference sequence). Trimming took 8 bases from V and 4 from J, leaving 6 bases between them. The CDR3 sequence is 12 residues long. CDR3 bases: TGTGCCAGCTCCGGGGGGGCCAACGTCCTGACTTTC. Translation gives CASSGGANVLTF.

The sample holds many counts of this clonotype. This chain connects TRBV19 to TRBJ1-6; D remains ambiguous. The CDR3 covers 14 residues. Between the trimmed V and J ends, which lost 0 bases and 6 bases, there was a span of 6 bases. In germline, CDR1 is LNHDA, CDR2 SQIVND (reference sequence). The CDR3 DNA is TGTGCCAGTAGTATAGATGCTTCTAATTCACCCCTCCACTTT. As protein: CASSIDASNSPLHF.

This clonotype was detected only a few times. The V call is TRBV7-9, the J call TRBJ2-7; D may be TRBD1 or TRBD2 (5 bases each). Per germline, CDR1 SEHNR and CDR2 FQNEAQ (reference sequence). The CDR3 contains 15 residues. The V and J ends lost 5 bases and 5 bases respectively, with 19 bases between them. The chain's CDR3 is CASSQLGGRAHEQYF. The CDR3 coding sequence is TGTGCCAGCAGCCAGCTCGGAGGCAGGGCCCACGAGCAGTACTTC.

V and J are TRBV12-3 or TRBV12-4 and TRBJ1-1; 11 bases agree with TRBD1. The CDR3 is 16 amino acids. Trimming at V came to 6 bases and at J to 4 bases, leaving 10 bases not matched to a gene. The CDR3 loop is CASRSYRGQGGTEAFF. CDR3 coding DNA: TGTGCCAGCAGAAGTTACCGGGGACAGGGGGGCACTGAAGCTTTCTTT.

The rearrangement links TRBV7-9 to TRBJ2-6; D not certain. Germline V gene sequence: CDR1 SEHNR, CDR2 FQNEAQ (reference sequence). The V end was cut by 1 base, the J end by 0 bases, with 10 bases between. The CDR3 spans 17 residues. The CDR3 loop reads CASSLVLPSSGANVLTF. In nucleotides, the CDR3 is TGTGCCAGCAGCTTAGTTCTACCTAGCTCTGGGGCCAACGTCCTGACTTTC.

This chain uses TRBV5-1 with TRBJ2-7, with 9 positions matching TRBD1. TRBJ2-5 explains the end of the DNA better; the J call may be wrong. This CDR3 has 14 residues. Germline lookup yields CDR1 SGHRS and CDR2 YFSETQ. This chain's CDR3 is CASSNRGRGETQYF. The CDR3 bases are TGCGCCAGCAGTAACAGGGGGCGCGGGGAGACCCAGTACTTC.

The rearrangement links TRBV5-1 to TRBJ2-3; D is unclear. Germline CDR1 is SGHRS and CDR2 is YFSETQ. CDR3 length: 12 amino acids. Trimming removed 4 bases at V and 4 bases at J, with 7 bases between. The CDR3 DNA reads as TGCGCCAGCAGCACAGTCGCAGATACGCAGTATTTT. Translation gives CASSTVADTQYF. Filled out from reference TRBV5-1 and TRBJ2-3, the complete variable domain reads KAGVTQTPRYLIKTRGQQVTLSCSPISGHRSVSWYQQTPGQGLQFLFEYFSETQRNKGNFPGRFSGRQFSNSRSEMNVSTLELGDSALYLCASSTVADTQYFGPGTRLTVL.

The chain couples TRBV19 to TRBJ1-5; D possibly corresponds to TRBD1 (6 bases). CDR1 is LNHDA and CDR2 is SQIVND in the germline V gene (reference sequence). Trimming cost V 6 bases and J 0 bases, with 21 bases left between them. The CDR3 runs 18 residues. CDR3 sequence reads: CASSQDSPVSYSNQPQHF. DNA for the CDR3: TGTGCCAGTAGCCAGGACAGCCCAGTCTCCTATAGCAATCAGCCCCAGCATTTT.

Points on this clonotype: This clone may be a read error of a much larger clone one base away. The chain has TRBV14 and TRBJ1-1; D call uncertain. Per germline, CDR1 SGHDN and CDR2 FVKESK. V lost 4 bases, J lost 6 bases, and 12 bases lay in between. CDR3 length: 13 residues. As DNA, the CDR3 is TGTGCCAGCAGCCCGTATGCAGAGGCTGAAGCTTTCTTT. This gives the protein CASSPYAEAEAFF.

This clonotype was counted a few times. V is TRBV20-1 and J is TRBJ2-7, with D possibly matching TRBD2 (5 bases). Trimming took 2 bases from V and 7 from J, leaving 18 bases between them. The CDR3 consists of 14 residues. Germline CDR1 and CDR2: DFQATT and SNEGSKA (reference sequence). The CDR3 region is CSARPLGRADEQYF. The CDR3 coding sequence is TGCAGTGCTAGACCACTAGGGCGCGCGGATGAGCAGTACTTC.

This sequence joins TRBV7-9 and TRBJ1-4; no definite D call. The V gene's germline CDR1 is SEHNR and CDR2 FQNEAQ (reference sequence). V lost 6 bases to trimming and J lost 8 bases, with 13 bases between them. The CDR3 has 13 amino acids. CDR3 DNA sequence: TGTGCCAGCAGATCTCCTGTGGGGGAAAAACTGTTTTTT. This translates into CASRSPVGEKLFF.

Regarding this clonotype: One end of the junction varies from germline; a read error may be responsible. This rearrangement joins TRBV5-1 to TRBJ2-6; TRBD1 or TRBD2 may be the D gene (5 bases each). The CDR3 consists of 16 residues. CDR1 is SGHRS, CDR2 YFSETQ, per germline. CDR3 sequence (DNA): TGCGCCAGCAGCGGGGACGGAGGCTCTCGGGCCAACGTCCTGACTTTC. Translating gives CASSGDGGSRANVLTF.

This clonotype appeared once. The chain uses TRBV10-1 and TRBJ2-3; D is ambiguous. The CDR3 consists of 14 residues. Looked up from germline, CDR1 is WNHNN and CDR2 is SYGVQD (reference sequence). The ends were cut back, 0 bases at V and 7 bases at J, with 11 bases in the middle. The DNA for the CDR3 is TGCGCCAGCAGTGAGTCGAGTCAGGCTAATACGCAGTATTTT. It yields the protein CASSESSQANTQYF.